This is a list of T cell receptor beta chains from one sample in a study of T-cell reconstitution after alpha-beta-depleted transplantation in children. One entry per CDR3 protein, called by TCRdb with MiXCR from the PCR reads. Among roughly 160,000 distinct CDR3 sequences listed, approximately 10% were seen once. Sequenced material: PBMCs, taken before TCRalphabeta/CD19-depleted stem cell transplant. All receptors derive from a boy aged 2 to 9 with acute myeloid leukemia, due to receive a stem cell transplant. CDR3s include the opening cysteine and the closing phenylalanine or tryptophan. The D gene is left open where the match is weak. For some rows the clone size is stated as once, few or many, or as a class when expanded; others skip it.

J gene,D gene,clone size,V gene,CDR3 protein,CDR3 DNA
TRBJ2-2,-,many,TRBV29-1,CSVAIASNTGELFF,TGCAGCGTTGCAATAGCGTCAAACACCGGGGAGCTGTTTTTT
TRBJ2-1,-,many,TRBV6-1,CASSEEAPSVRFF,TGTGCCAGCAGTGAAGAGGCTCCCTCAGTCCGGTTCTTC
TRBJ1-4,-,many,TRBV27,CASREESNEKLFF,TGTGCCAGCAGGGAGGAGTCGAATGAAAAACTGTTTTTT
TRBJ2-1,TRBD2,many,TRBV12-5,CASGLVRGRASGGAHEQFF,TGTGCTAGTGGTTTGGTACGTGGTAGGGCTAGCGGGGGGGCGCATGAGCAGTTCTTC
TRBJ1-1,-,many,TRBV5-1,CASSLVWENTEAFF,TGCGCCAGCAGCTTGGTGTGGGAAAACACTGAAGCTTTCTTT
TRBJ2-7,TRBD2,many,TRBV5-1,CASKPLAGGSYEQYF,TGCGCCAGTAAACCACTAGCGGGAGGTTCCTACGAGCAGTACTTC
TRBJ2-1,-,many,TRBV20-1,CSARAGGYNEQFF,TGCAGTGCTAGAGCCGGGGGTTACAATGAGCAGTTCTTC
TRBJ1-1,-,many,TRBV7-8,CASSLLGVTRNTEAFF,TGTGCCAGCAGCCTCCTTGGGGTTACGCGTAACACTGAAGCTTTCTTT
TRBJ2-3,-,many,TRBV20-1,CSAATRDTQYF,TGCAGTGCTGCCACCCGAGATACGCAGTATTTT
TRBJ2-2,TRBD1,many,TRBV25-1,CASSDTGGPNTGELFF,TGTGCCAGCAGTGACACAGGGGGCCCGAACACCGGGGAGCTGTTTTTT
TRBJ2-1,TRBD1,many,TRBV4-1,CASSQHLDRGVGNEQFF,TGCGCCAGCAGCCAACACCTGGACAGGGGAGTTGGGAATGAGCAGTTCTTC
TRBJ1-1,TRBD1,many,TRBV15,CATSREGTGGLRTEAFF,TGTGCCACCAGCAGAGAAGGGACAGGGGGTTTACGGACTGAAGCTTTCTTT
TRBJ2-3,TRBD2,many,TRBV4-1,CASNNMGLAGPTDTQYF,TGCGCCAGCAACAACATGGGACTAGCGGGACCCACAGATACGCAGTATTTT
TRBJ2-1,-,-,TRBV10-3,CAISDGGRGRNEQFF,TGTGCCATCAGTGATGGGGGCAGGGGCCGCAACGAGCAGTTCTTC
TRBJ2-7,-,many,TRBV10-3,CAISEYGVEQYF,TGTGCCATCAGTGAGTACGGTGTAGAGCAGTACTTC
TRBJ2-1,-,-,TRBV2,CASSNTDRGEQFF,TGTGCCAGCAGCAACACCGATAGAGGTGAGCAGTTCTTC
TRBJ2-1,TRBD2,many,TRBV20-1,CSASPAGYEYNEQFF,TGCAGTGCTAGCCCAGCGGGATACGAATACAATGAGCAGTTCTTC
TRBJ2-1,TRBD2,many,TRBV12-3/TRBV12-4,CASSLGLADYF,TGTGCCAGCAGTTTAGGGCTAGCGGATTACTTC
TRBJ1-1,-,many,TRBV12-5,CASGSDQGSTEAFF,TGTGCTAGTGGTTCAGATCAGGGGTCGACTGAAGCTTTCTTT
TRBJ2-7,TRBD1,many,TRBV23-1,CASSLTGQGRYEQYF,TGCGCCAGCAGTCTCACGGGACAGGGGAGGTACGAGCAGTACTTC
TRBJ2-3,-,many,TRBV24-1,CATSDPPPQDTQYF,TGTGCCACCAGTGACCCTCCCCCTCAAGATACGCAGTATTTT
TRBJ2-5,-,many,TRBV29-1,CSVEDQVRETQYF,TGCAGCGTTGAAGACCAGGTTAGGGAGACCCAGTACTTC
TRBJ2-7,TRBD1,many,TRBV5-1,CASSLGPGGYEQYF,TGCGCCAGCAGCTTGGGTCCAGGGGGATACGAGCAGTACTTC
TRBJ1-5,-,-,TRBV2,CASSEGFRGGNQPQHF,TGTGCCAGCAGTGAAGGGTTTCGGGGGGGCAATCAGCCCCAGCATTTT
TRBJ2-3,-,many,TRBV28,CASRPGLSTDTQYF,TGTGCCAGCCGTCCGGGACTCAGCACAGATACGCAGTATTTT
TRBJ2-5,TRBD2,many,TRBV20-1,CSASRLAGGETQYF,TGCAGTGCTTCCCGACTAGCGGGGGGGGAGACCCAGTACTTC
TRBJ1-1,-,many,TRBV4-1,CASSQQGANTEAFF,TGCGCCAGCAGCCAACAGGGTGCGAACACTGAAGCTTTCTTT
TRBJ1-2,-,many,TRBV2,CASRGEGNYGYTF,TGTGCCAGCAGGGGTGAGGGCAACTATGGCTACACCTTC
TRBJ1-5,-,many,TRBV5-5,CASSPQSNQPQHF,TGTGCCAGCAGCCCCCAGAGCAATCAGCCCCAGCATTTT
TRBJ2-3,-,many,TRBV7-2,CASSFTDTQYF,TGTGCCAGCAGCTTCACAGATACGCAGTATTTT
TRBJ2-1,TRBD2,many,TRBV27,CASSLNLGDYPINRQFF,TGTGCCAGCAGTTTAAACCTCGGGGACTACCCCATCAATAGGCAGTTCTTC
TRBJ1-1,-,many,TRBV3-1,CASSPRVAGNTEAFF,TGTGCCAGCAGCCCCAGGGTGGCGGGGAACACTGAAGCTTTCTTT
TRBJ1-2,-,many,TRBV4-1,CASSQEARAPGGYTF,TGCGCCAGCAGCCAAGAGGCCAGGGCGCCTGGTGGCTACACCTTC
TRBJ2-5,-,many,TRBV5-1,CASSLTGVQETQYF,TGCGCCAGCAGCTTGACTGGGGTCCAAGAGACCCAGTACTTC
TRBJ2-3,-,many,TRBV5-1,CASSFARDTNTDTQYF,TGCGCCAGCAGCTTCGCACGGGACACCAACACAGATACGCAGTATTTT
TRBJ1-5,TRBD1,once,TRBV4-1,CASSLEGTGLNQPQHF,TGCGCCAGCAGCCTAGAAGGGACAGGTCTAAATCAGCCCCAGCATTTT
TRBJ1-1,TRBD1,few,TRBV25-1,CASSALPGTGRSEAFF,TGTGCCAGCAGTGCTTTACCCGGGACAGGGAGGTCTGAAGCTTTCTTT
TRBJ1-1,-,-,TRBV5-1,CASSSGGHTEAFF,TGCGCCAGCAGCTCCGGTGGGCACACTGAAGCTTTCTTT
TRBJ2-1,TRBD2,many,TRBV20-1,CSASTSAYNEQFF,TGCAGTGCTAGTACTAGCGCCTACAATGAGCAGTTCTTC
TRBJ2-7,-,many,TRBV5-1,CASSLDHHTYEQYF,TGCGCCAGCAGCTTGGACCACCATACCTACGAGCAGTACTTC
TRBJ2-7,TRBD1,many,TRBV7-9,CASSSTGTGPYEQYF,TGTGCCAGCAGCTCGACCGGGACAGGGCCTTACGAGCAGTACTTC
TRBJ2-3,-,many,TRBV7-2,CARTKDGIDTQYF,TGTGCCAGGACAAAAGACGGGATCGATACGCAGTATTTT
TRBJ2-2,TRBD2,-,TRBV11-2,CASRLLPVRTGTSGNTGELFF,TGTGCCAGCAGATTACTTCCCGTTCGTACCGGGACTAGCGGTAACACCGGGGAGCTGTTTTTT
TRBJ1-1,-,many,TRBV5-1,CASSLFAGRDTEAFF,TGCGCCAGCAGCTTATTTGCGGGGAGGGACACTGAAGCTTTCTTT
TRBJ1-1,TRBD1,many,TRBV7-9,CASSSGGGAEAFF,TGTGCCAGCAGCTCAGGGGGTGGGGCTGAAGCTTTCTTT
TRBJ2-3,TRBD2,many,TRBV5-1,CASNSGGASDTQYF,TGCGCCAGCAATAGCGGGGGGGCTTCCGATACGCAGTATTTT
TRBJ1-2,TRBD1,many,TRBV20-1,CSARGTGGWYGYTF,TGCAGTGCTAGAGGGACAGGGGGATGGTATGGCTACACCTTC
TRBJ2-1,-,-,TRBV4-1,CASSQEGRELGSYNEQFF,TGCGCCAGCAGCCAAGAAGGGCGTGAGCTAGGCTCCTACAATGAGCAGTTCTTC
TRBJ2-2,TRBD2,-,TRBV30,CASKGREGPGELFF,TGTGCCTCTAAAGGGCGGGAGGGCCCCGGGGAGCTGTTTTTT
TRBJ2-3,-,many,TRBV11-1,CASRIVEGDTDTQYF,TGTGCCAGCAGGATTGTTGAGGGGGACACAGATACGCAGTATTTT
TRBJ1-1,-,many,TRBV6-5,CAAWGGTEAFF,TGTGCCGCTTGGGGGGGCACTGAAGCTTTCTTT
TRBJ1-2,TRBD1,many,TRBV7-2,CASSGRDRGLVYGYTF,TGTGCCAGCAGCGGGAGGGACAGGGGTTTAGTCTATGGCTACACCTTC
TRBJ1-3,TRBD1,many,TRBV12-3/TRBV12-4,CASSFGWDRGGTTIYF,TGTGCCAGCAGTTTTGGGTGGGACAGAGGCGGAACCACCATATATTTT
TRBJ1-2,-,many,TRBV10-3,CAISDNRDYGYTF,TGTGCCATCAGTGATAACCGGGACTATGGCTACACCTTC
TRBJ2-1,-,many,TRBV7-2,CASRFYNEQFF,TGTGCCAGCAGATTTTACAATGAGCAGTTCTTC
TRBJ2-5,-,many,TRBV6-2/TRBV6-3,CASSYSSEDSRTWETQYF,TGTGCCAGCAGTTATTCTTCGGAGGACAGTCGGACCTGGGAGACCCAGTACTTC
TRBJ2-3,-,many,TRBV5-5,CASSGNLAADTQYF,TGTGCCAGCAGCGGGAATCTAGCAGCAGATACGCAGTATTTT
TRBJ2-3,TRBD1,many,TRBV27,CSSRLDRQGRADTQYF,TGTTCCAGCAGACTGGACCGACAGGGTCGAGCAGATACGCAGTATTTT
TRBJ1-2,-,many,TRBV9,CASSVVAGYGYTF,TGTGCCAGCAGCGTAGTAGCAGGGTATGGCTACACCTTC
TRBJ1-2,-,many,TRBV5-1,CASSHGQYGYTF,TGCGCCAGCAGCCACGGACAGTATGGCTACACCTTC